This record covers a single T cell receptor beta chain. These data belong to a study of T cell changes during pregnancy in multiple sclerosis. Profiling relied on immunoSEQ multiplex PCR, and the TCRdb table lists in-frame clones only, not all of them. This table has about 47,000 clones, about 87% appearing once. Germline V gene sequence: CDR1 SGHTA, CDR2 FQGTGA. The CDR3 is made up of 15 amino acids. Trimming at V came to 5 bases and at J to 7 bases, leaving 10 bases not matched to a gene. Here the sequenced sample was peripheral blood, taken in the first trimester of pregnancy. The sequence was obtained from a female donor with multiple sclerosis, enrolled in a pregnancy study. The rearrangement uses TRBV7-3 and TRBJ2-5; TRBD2 aligns across 10 bases. This CDR3 reads CASSTAGGPGVTQYF. In nucleotides, the CDR3 is TGTGCCAGCAGCACAGCGGGGGGGCCAGGGGTGACCCAGTACTTC.